The source of this TCR beta chain is a study of blood T cell repertoires in COVID-19. At the level of the study: The United States, Italy and Spain supplied acute and convalescent COVID-19 samples. T cells, B-cell-depleted T cells, or PBMCs supplied cDNA or gDNA.

Per the original data handling: Reference gene primer amplification gave nucleated cell count estimates. Clones were sequenced by immunoSEQ multiplex PCR, and TCRdb holds only the in-frame ones, with some missing. The V and J calls and the clone size are those of that table, but D and trimming were determined from the DNA. The table includes fewer than 120,000 clones, 88% detected once. V lost 7 bases and J lost 3; bases outside the gene matches: 6. The CDR3 spans 13 residues. Germline loops: CDR1 SQVTM, CDR2 ANQGSEA. The chain uses TRBV29-1 and TRBJ2-7; 10 nucleotides agree with TRBD2. The sequence was obtained from a woman aged 45 to 65 with acute or convalescent COVID-19. The sequenced sample was peripheral blood. The CDR3 nucleotides are TGCAGCGCCCTAGCGGGAGAGCTCTACGAGCAGTACTTC. Its protein is CSALAGELYEQYF.